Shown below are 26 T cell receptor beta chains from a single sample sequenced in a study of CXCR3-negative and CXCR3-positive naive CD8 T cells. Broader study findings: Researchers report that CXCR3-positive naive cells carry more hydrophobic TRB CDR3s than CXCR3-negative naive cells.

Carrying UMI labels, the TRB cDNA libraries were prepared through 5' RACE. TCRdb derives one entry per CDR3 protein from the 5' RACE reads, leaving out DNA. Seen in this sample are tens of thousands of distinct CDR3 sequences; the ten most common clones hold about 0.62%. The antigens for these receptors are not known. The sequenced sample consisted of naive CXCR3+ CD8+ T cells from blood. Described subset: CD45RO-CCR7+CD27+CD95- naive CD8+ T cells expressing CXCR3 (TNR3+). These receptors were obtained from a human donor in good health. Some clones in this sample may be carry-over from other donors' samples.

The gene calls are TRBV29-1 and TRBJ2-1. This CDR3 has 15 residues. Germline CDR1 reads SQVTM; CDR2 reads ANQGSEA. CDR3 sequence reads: CSVEGEAASYNEQFF.

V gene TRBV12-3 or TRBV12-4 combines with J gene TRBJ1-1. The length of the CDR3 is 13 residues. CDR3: CASSKTWGTEAFF.

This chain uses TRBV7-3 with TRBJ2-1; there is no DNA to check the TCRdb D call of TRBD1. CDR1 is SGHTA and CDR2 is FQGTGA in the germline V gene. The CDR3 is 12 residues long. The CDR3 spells CASSLSGNDQFF. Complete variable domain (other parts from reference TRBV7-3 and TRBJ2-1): GAGVSQTPSNKVTEKGKYVELRCDPISGHTALYWYRQSLGQGPEFLIYFQGTGAADDSGLPNDRFFAVRPEGSVSTLKIQRTERGDSAVYLCASSLSGNDQFFGPGTRLTVL.

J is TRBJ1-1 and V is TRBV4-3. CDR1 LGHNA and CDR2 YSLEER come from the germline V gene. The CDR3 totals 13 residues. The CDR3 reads CASSHRGNTEAFF.

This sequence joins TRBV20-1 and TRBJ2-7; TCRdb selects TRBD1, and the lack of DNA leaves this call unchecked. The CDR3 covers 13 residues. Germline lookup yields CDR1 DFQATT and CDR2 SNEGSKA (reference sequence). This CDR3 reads CSARTEGNYEQYF.

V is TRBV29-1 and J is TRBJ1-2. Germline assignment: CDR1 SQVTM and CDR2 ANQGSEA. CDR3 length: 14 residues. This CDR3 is CSVEDLTYLYGYTF.

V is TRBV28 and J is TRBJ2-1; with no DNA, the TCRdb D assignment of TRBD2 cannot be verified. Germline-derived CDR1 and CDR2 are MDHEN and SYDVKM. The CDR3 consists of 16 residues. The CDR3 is CASSFLTSGADNEQFF.

CDR3 loop: CASSPGASVLETQYF. The chain recombines TRBV6-5 with TRBJ2-5; there is no DNA to check the TCRdb D call of TRBD2. The CDR3 loop spans 15 amino acids. Germline CDR1 and CDR2: MNHEY and SVGAGI.

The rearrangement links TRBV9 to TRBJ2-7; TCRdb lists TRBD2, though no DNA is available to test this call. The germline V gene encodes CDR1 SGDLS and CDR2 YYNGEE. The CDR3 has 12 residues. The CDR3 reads CASSPGRNEQYF.

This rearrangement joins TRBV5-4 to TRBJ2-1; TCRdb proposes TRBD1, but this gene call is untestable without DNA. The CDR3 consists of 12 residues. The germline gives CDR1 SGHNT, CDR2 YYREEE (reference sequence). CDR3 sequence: CASSPTGDEQFF.

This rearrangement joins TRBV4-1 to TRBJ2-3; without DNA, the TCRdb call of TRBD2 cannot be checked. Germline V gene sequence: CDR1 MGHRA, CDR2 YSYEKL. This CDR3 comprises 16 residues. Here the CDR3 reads CASSQEAGARSDTQYF.

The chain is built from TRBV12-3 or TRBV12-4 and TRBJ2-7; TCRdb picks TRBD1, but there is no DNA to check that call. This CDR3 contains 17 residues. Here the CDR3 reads CASSLRWDRGISYEQYF.

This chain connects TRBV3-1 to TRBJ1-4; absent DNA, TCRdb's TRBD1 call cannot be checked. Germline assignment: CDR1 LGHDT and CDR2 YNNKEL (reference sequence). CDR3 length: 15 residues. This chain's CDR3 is CASSQEWGNGEKLFF.

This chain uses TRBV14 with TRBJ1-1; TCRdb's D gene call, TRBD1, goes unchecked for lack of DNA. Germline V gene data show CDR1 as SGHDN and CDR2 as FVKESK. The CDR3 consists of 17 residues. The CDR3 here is CASSHTTFDRGETEAFF.

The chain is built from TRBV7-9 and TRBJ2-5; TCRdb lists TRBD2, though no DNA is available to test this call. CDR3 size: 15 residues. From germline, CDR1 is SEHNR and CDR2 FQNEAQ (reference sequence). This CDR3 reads CASISRLGWEETQYF. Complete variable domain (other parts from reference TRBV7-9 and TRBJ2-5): DTGVSQNPRHKITKRGQNVTFRCDPISEHNRLYWYRQTLGQGPEFLTYFQNEAQLEKSRLLSDRFSAERPKGSFSTLEIQRTEQGDSAMYLCASISRLGWEETQYFGPGTRLLVL.

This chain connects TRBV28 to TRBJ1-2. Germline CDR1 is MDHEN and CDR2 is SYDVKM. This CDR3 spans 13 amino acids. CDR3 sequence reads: CASSFTPGDGYTF.

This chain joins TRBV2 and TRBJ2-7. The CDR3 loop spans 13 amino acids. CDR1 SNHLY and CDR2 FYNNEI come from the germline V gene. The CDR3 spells CASSEFWSYEQYF. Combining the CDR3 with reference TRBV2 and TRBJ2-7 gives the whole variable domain EPEVTQTPSHQVTQMGQEVILRCVPISNHLYFYWYRQILGQKVEFLVSFYNNEISEKSEIFDDQFSVERPDGSNFTLKIRSTKLEDSAMYFCASSEFWSYEQYFGPGTRLTVT.

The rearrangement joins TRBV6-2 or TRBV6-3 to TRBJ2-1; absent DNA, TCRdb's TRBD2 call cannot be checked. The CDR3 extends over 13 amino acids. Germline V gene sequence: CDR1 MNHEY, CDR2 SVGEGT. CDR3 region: CASSSPSGRRPFF.

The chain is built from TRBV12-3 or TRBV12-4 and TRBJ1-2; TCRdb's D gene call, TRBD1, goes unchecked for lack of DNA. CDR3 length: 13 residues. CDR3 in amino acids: CASSSGQGHGYTF.

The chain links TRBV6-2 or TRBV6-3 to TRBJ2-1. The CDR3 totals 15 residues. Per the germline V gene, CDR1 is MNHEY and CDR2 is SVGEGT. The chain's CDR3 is CASSYGLGSYNEQFF.

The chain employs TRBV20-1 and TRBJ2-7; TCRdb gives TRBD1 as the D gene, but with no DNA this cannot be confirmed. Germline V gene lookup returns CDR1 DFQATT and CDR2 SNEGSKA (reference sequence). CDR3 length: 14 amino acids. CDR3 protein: CSSRDSAFSYEQYF.

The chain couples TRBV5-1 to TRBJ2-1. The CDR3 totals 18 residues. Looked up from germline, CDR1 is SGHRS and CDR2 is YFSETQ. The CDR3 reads CASSLAGDTGSSYNEQFF.

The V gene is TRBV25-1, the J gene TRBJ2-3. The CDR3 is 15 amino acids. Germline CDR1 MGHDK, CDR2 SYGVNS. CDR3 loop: CASSEHPEDTDTQYF.

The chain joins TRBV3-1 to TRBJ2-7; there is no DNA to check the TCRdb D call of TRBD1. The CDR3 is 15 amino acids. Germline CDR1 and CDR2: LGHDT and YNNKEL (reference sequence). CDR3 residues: CASSQGQGGPYEQYF.

CDR3 residues: CASSQGGTSLIEQYF. The chain couples TRBV4-1 to TRBJ2-7; TCRdb names TRBD2, which stays unverified in the absence of DNA. The CDR3 consists of 15 residues. Germline V CDR1 and CDR2: MGHRA, YSYEKL.

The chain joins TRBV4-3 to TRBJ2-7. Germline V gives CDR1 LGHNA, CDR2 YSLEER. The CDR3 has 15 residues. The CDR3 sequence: CASSHKVDPSYEQYF.